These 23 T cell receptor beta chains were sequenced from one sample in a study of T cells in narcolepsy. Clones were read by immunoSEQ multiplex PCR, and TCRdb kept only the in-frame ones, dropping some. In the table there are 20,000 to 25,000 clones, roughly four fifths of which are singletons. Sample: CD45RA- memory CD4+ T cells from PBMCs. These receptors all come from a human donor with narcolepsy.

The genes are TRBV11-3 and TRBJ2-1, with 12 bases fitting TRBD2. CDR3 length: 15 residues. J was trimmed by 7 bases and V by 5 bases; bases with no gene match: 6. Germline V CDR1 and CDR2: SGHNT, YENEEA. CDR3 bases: TGTGCCAGCAGCGCCCGACTAGCGGGAGTAAATGAGCAGTTCTTC. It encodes CASSARLAGVNEQFF.

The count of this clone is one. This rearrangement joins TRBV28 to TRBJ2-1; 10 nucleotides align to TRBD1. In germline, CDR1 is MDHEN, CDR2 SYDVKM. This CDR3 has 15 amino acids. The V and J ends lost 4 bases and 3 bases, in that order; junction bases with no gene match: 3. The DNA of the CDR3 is TGTGCCAGCAGTTGGGGGACAGGGGACTACAATGAGCAGTTCTTC. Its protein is CASSWGTGDYNEQFF.

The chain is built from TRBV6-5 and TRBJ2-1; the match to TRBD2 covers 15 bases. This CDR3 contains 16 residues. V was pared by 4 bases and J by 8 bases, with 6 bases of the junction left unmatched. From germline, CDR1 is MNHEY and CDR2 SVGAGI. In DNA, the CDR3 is TGTGCCAGCAGTTCTGGACTAGCGGGAGGGCCGTATGAGCAGTTCTTC. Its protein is CASSSGLAGGPYEQFF.

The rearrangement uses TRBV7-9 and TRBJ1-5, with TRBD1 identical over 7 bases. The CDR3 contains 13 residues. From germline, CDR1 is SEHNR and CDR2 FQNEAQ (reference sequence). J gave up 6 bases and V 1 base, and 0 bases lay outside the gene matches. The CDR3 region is CASSLGQGQPQHF. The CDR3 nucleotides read TGTGCCAGCAGCTTAGGACAGGGTCAGCCCCAGCATTTT.

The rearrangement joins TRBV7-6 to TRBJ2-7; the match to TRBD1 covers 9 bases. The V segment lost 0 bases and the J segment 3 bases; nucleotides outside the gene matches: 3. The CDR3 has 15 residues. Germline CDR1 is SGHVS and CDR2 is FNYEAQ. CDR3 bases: TGTGCCAGCAGCTTAGCGCAGACAGGGGGCTACGAGCAGTACTTC. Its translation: CASSLAQTGGYEQYF. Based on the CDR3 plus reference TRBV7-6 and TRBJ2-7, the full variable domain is GAGVSQSPRYKVTKRGQDVALRCDPISGHVSLYWYRQALGQGPEFLTYFNYEAQQDKSGLPNDRFSAERPEGSISTLTIQRTEQRDSAMYRCASSLAQTGGYEQYFGPGTRLTVT.

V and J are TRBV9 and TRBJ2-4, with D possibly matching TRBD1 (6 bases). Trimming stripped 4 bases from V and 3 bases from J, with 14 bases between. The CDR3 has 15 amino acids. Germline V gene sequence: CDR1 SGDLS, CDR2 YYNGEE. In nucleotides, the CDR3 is TGTGCCAGCAGCCCCCGGACAGAGGGCAAAAACATTCAGTACTTC. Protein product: CASSPRTEGKNIQYF.

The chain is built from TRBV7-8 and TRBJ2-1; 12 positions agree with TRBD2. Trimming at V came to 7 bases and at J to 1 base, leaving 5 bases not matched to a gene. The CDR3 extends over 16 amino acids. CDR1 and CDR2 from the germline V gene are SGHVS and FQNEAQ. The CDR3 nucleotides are TGTGCCAGCACCCTAGCGGGAGGGAATTCCTACAATGAGCAGTTCTTC. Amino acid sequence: CASTLAGGNSYNEQFF.

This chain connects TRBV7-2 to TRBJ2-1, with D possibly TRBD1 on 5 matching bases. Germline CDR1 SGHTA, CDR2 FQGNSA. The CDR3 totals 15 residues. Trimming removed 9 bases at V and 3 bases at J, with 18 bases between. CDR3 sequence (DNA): TGTGCCAGTACGACAGACGGCGGCCGCTACAATGAGCAGTTCTTC. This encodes CASTTDGGRYNEQFF.

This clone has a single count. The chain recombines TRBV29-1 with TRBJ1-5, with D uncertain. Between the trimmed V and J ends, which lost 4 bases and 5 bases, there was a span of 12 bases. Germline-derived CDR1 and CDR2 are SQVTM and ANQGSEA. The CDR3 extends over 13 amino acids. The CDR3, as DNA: TGCAGCGTTGGAGCGGGGATGGATCAGCCCCAGCATTTT. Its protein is CSVGAGMDQPQHF.

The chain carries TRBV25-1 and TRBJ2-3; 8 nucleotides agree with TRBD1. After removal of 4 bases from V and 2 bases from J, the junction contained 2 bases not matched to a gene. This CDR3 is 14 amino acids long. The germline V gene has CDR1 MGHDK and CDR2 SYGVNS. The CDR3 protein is CASSVTGVTDTQYF. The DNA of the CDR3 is TGTGCCAGCAGTGTGACAGGGGTCACAGATACGCAGTATTTT.

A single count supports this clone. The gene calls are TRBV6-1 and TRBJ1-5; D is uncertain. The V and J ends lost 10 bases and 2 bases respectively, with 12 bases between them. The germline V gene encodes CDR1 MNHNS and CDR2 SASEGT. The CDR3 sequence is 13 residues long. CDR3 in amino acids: CATKISGNQPQHF. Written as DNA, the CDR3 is TGTGCCACCAAGATAAGTGGCAATCAGCCCCAGCATTTT.

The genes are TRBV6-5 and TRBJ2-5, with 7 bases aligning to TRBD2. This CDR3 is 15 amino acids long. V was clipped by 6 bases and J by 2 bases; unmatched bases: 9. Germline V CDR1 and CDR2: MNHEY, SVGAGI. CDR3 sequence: CASSSGASLQETQYF. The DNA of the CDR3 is TGTGCCAGCAGCAGCGGGGCCAGTCTACAAGAGACCCAGTACTTC.

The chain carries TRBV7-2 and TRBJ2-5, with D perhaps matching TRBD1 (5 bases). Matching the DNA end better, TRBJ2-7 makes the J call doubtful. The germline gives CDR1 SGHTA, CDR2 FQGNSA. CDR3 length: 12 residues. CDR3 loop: CASSSGIYEQYF. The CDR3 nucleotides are TGTGCCAGCAGCTCAGGGATCTACGAGCAGTACTTC.

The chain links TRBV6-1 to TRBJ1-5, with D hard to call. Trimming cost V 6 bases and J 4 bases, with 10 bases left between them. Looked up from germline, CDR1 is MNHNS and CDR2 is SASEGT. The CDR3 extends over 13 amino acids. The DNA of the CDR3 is TGTGCCAGCAGAGTGACGGAAAATCAGCCCCAGCATTTT. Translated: CASRVTENQPQHF.

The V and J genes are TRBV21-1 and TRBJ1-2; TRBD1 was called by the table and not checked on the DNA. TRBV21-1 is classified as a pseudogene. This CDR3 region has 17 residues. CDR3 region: CASSPGTGVKRDYGYTF. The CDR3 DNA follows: TGTGCCAGCAGCCCCGGGACAGGGGTTAAAAGGGACTATGGCTACACCTTC.

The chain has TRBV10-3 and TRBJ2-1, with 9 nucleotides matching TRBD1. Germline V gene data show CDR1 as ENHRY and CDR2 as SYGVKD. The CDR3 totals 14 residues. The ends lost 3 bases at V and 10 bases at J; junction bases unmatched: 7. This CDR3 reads CAISENRGRGEQFF. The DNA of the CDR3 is TGTGCCATCAGTGAAAACAGGGGGCGTGGGGAGCAGTTCTTC.

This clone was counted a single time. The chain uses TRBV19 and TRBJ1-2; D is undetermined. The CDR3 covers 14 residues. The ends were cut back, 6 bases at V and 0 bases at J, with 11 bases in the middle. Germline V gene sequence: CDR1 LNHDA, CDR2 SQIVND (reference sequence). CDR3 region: CASRPSAANYGYTF. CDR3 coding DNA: TGTGCCAGTAGACCCTCAGCCGCTAACTATGGCTACACCTTC.

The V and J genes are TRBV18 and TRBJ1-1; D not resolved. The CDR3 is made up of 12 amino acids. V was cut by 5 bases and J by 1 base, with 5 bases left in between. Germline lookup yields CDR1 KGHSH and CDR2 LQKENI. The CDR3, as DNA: TGTGCCAGCTCAAAAGCGAACACTGAAGCTTTCTTT. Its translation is CASSKANTEAFF.

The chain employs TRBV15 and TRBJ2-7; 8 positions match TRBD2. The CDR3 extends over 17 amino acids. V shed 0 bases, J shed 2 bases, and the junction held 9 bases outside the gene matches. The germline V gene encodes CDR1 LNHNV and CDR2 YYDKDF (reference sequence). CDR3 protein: CATSRDLGAGVTYEQYF. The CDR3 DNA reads TGTGCCACCAGCAGAGATCTGGGAGCGGGGGTAACCTACGAGCAGTACTTC.

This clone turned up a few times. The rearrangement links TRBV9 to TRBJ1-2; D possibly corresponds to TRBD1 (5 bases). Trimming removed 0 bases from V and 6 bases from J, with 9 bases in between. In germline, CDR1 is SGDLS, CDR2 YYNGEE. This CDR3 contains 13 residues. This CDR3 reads CASSVEGVDGYTF. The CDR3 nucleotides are TGTGCCAGCAGCGTAGAAGGGGTCGATGGCTACACCTTC.

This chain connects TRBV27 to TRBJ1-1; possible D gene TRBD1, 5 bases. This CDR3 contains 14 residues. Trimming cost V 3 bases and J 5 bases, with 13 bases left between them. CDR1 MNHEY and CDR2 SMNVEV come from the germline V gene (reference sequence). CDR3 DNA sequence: TGTGCCAGCAGTTTGGTCCGGGGGGGGACTGAAGCTTTCTTT. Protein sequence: CASSLVRGGTEAFF.

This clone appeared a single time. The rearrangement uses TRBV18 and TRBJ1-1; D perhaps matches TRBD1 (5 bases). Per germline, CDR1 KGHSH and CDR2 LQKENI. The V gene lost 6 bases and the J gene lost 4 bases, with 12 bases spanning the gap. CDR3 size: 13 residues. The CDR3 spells CASSLGARTEAFF. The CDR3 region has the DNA TGTGCCAGCTCTCTCGGGGCGCGCACTGAAGCTTTCTTT.

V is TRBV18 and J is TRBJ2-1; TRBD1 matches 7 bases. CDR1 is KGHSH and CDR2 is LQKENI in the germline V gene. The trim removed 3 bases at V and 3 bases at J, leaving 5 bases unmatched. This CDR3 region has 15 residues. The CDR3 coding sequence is TGTGCCAGCTCACCGGGGGCAGGGGGCTACAATGAGCAGTTCTTC. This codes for CASSPGAGGYNEQFF.